This record concerns one T cell receptor (beta chain) sequence. This entry comes from a study of blood T cell repertoires in COVID-19. In the authors' workflow: For nucleated cells, counts were estimated from reference gene primer amplification. Here immunoSEQ multiplex PCR was the method, and the copy in TCRdb shows in-frame clones only, minus some. The V and J calls and the clone size are those of that table, but D and trimming were determined from the DNA. The profile shows some 400,000 clones, just over 90% of them singletons. The CDR3 runs 15 residues. The germline CDR1 and CDR2 sequences are SGHTA and FQGNSA. V was pared by 0 bases and J by 7 bases, with 4 bases of the junction left unmatched.

This TCR derives from a woman aged 40 to 50 who had been exposed to COVID-19. This rearrangement joins TRBV7-2 to TRBJ1-4, with TRBD1 matching 8 bases. The sequenced sample consisted of PBMCs or T cells enriched from blood (not recorded which). The CDR3 sequence is CASSLAQGAGEKLFF. The CDR3 region has the DNA TGTGCCAGCAGCTTAGCCCAGGGGGCGGGTGAAAAACTGTTTTTT.